The rows below give T cell receptor beta chains drawn from one sample of a study of esophageal squamous cell carcinoma under preoperative chemotherapy. TCRdb itself ran the PCR reads through MiXCR, one entry per CDR3 protein. The data show 15,000 to 20,000 distinct CDR3 sequences, 40% to 50% seen once. Sampling was performed from a patient given preoperative chemotherapy. The origin of the receptors is a human donor with esophageal squamous cell carcinoma. The donor label of this sample is uncertain. Both conserved end residues are part of each CDR3. D genes are given only for firm matches. Clone size is stated in some rows and not others, as once, few, many or a class when expanded.

V gene,J gene,D gene,clone size,CDR3 DNA,CDR3 protein
TRBV11-2,TRBJ2-3,NA,NA,TGTGCCAGCGGCTTTAGGGGCCGCGTCACAGATACCCAGTATTTC,CASGFRGRVTDTQYF
TRBV11-3,TRBJ2-1,NA,NA,TGTGCCAGCAGGCTAAGAGGGACCCACAATGAGCAGTTCTTC,CASRLRGTHNEQFF
TRBV7-7,TRBJ2-1,TRBD2,few,TGTGCCAGCAGCGTAACCACTAGCGGCGAGCAGTTCTTC,CASSVTTSGEQFF
TRBV10-3,TRBJ2-5,TRBD1,NA,TGTGCCATCAGTGAGTCCAGGACAGGGGGCGCATTTGAGACCCAGTACTTC,CAISESRTGGAFETQYF
TRBV6-5,TRBJ2-3,NA,once,TGTGCCAGCAGTTACTCTCCTAGCGAAGGAGGCGATACGCAGTATTTT,CASSYSPSEGGDTQYF
TRBV4-2,TRBJ2-4,NA,NA,TGTGCCAGCAGCCAAGCGGAGGTGGGGGGCGACGTTCAGTACTTC,CASSQAEVGGDVQYF
TRBV6-1,TRBJ2-1,TRBD1,NA,TGTGCCAGCAGTGAAGAGACAGGGGCACCAACCTCCTACAATGAGCAGTTCTTC,CASSEETGAPTSYNEQFF
TRBV5-1,TRBJ2-1,TRBD2,many,TGCGCCAGCAATGGGGGGGCCTACAATGAGCAGTTCTTC,CASNGGAYNEQFF
TRBV11-2,TRBJ2-1,NA,NA,TGTGCCAGCAGCTTTTCAGGGCAAGAGACCCAGTTCTTC,CASSFSGQETQFF
TRBV6-1,TRBJ2-1,TRBD1,NA,TGTGCCAGCAAGGGACAGATCTACAATGAGCAGTTCTTC,CASKGQIYNEQFF
TRBV12-3/TRBV12-4,TRBJ2-3,NA,NA,TGTGCCAGCAGTGGGTCCCGGGACGTCAATACGCAGTATTTT,CASSGSRDVNTQYF
TRBV4-2,TRBJ2-7,NA,many,TGTGCCAGCAGCCAAGATGAGGGGTCGGCCTACGAGCAGTACTTC,CASSQDEGSAYEQYF
TRBV4-3,TRBJ1-1,NA,few,TGCGCCAGCAGCCAACGGGGCGCTGAAGCTTTCTTT,CASSQRGAEAFF
TRBV7-2,TRBJ2-1,NA,NA,TGTGCCAGCAGCTTAGGGGGGCAGCGCCCTTACGAGCAGTTCTTC,CASSLGGQRPYEQFF
TRBV12-3/TRBV12-4,TRBJ2-2,TRBD1,NA,TGTGCCAGCAGTTTAAATCTGGTGACAGGGGCTTCGAACACCGAGGCGCTGTATTTT,CASSLNLVTGASNTEALYF
TRBV19,TRBJ1-1,TRBD1,NA,TGTGCCAGTAGGTTCAGGGGGCAGAACACTGAAGCTTTCTTT,CASRFRGQNTEAFF
TRBV5-8,TRBJ2-5,NA,NA,TGTGCCATCCAAGCACAACAGGGAAGCTCCTACAATGAGCAGTACTTT,CAIQAQQGSSYNEQYF
TRBV7-2,TRBJ2-7,NA,large,TGTGCCAGCAGCTCAATAACAGGGTTCGAGCAGTACTTC,CASSSITGFEQYF
TRBV7-2,TRBJ2-5,TRBD2,NA,TGTGCCAGCAGCGCACGCGGGGGGGGGGGCCCAGAGACCCAGTACTTC,CASSARGGGGPETQYF
TRBV12-3/TRBV12-4,TRBJ2-3,NA,few,TGTGCCAGCAGTTTAAGGCGGACAGATACGCAGTATTTT,CASSLRRTDTQYF
TRBV7-8,TRBJ2-7,NA,many,TGTGCCAGCAGCTTACGGGCCGCTCAGGGCTACGAGCAGTACTTC,CASSLRAAQGYEQYF
TRBV7-2,TRBJ1-1,TRBD1,many,TGTGCCAGCAGCTTAGCGGATTGGGACAGCATGATGAACACTGAAGCTTTCTTT,CASSLADWDSMMNTEAFF
TRBV7-8,TRBJ2-1,NA,many,TGTGCCAGCAGCTTAGTTAGCGGTCAGTACAATGAGCAGTTCTTC,CASSLVSGQYNEQFF